These 30 T cell receptor beta chains originate from one sample sequenced in a study of regulatory T cells in long-lasting Graves disease (dated by TCRdb to the early 2020s). The time point label, as the study defines it: newly diagnosed GD, antithyroid drugs for less than 3 months. RNA was extracted from PBMCs in TRIzol for both TCR sequencing and RNA sequencing. Library construction relied on multiplex PCR. Reads for this sample came from an Illumina HiSeq 4000. TCR beta libraries were built with iRepertoire HTBI primers and Arm-PCR amplification of CDR3 regions. TCRdb took the public reads, trimmed them with fastp at Q25, ran MiXCR for clone calling and kept in-frame beta chains. All rows with the same CDR3 protein become a single entry with the most common DNA and genes. This sample comprises 620,000 or so distinct CDR3 sequences, under 20% of them detected only once. 15% to 20% of the sample is in the top ten clones.

These sequences were also reported in another study, on T cells in Graves' hyperthyroidism and ophthalmopathy.

Sequencing used peripheral blood mononuclear cells (PBMCs), obtained at new diagnosis, from a patient treated with antithyroid drugs. The receptors derive from a woman between 25 and 40 years old with Graves disease. Donor details come from another sample of the same person, matched by shared clones.

This clonotype was counted only a few times. The chain recombines TRBV28 with TRBJ1-5, with TRBD1 matching over 8 bases. CDR3 size: 15 residues. V lost 2 bases to trimming and J lost 15 bases; unmatched junction nucleotides: 15. The V gene's germline CDR1 is MDHEN and CDR2 SYDVKM. The CDR3 protein is CASSLQGAGISRGHF. The CDR3 bases are TGTGCCAGCAGTTTACAGGGGGCTGGGATCAGCCGGGGGCATTTT.

This clonotype was counted a few times. The chain has TRBV6-4 and TRBJ1-5; maybe TRBD1 (5 bases). Between the trimmed V and J ends, which lost 5 bases and 1 base, there was a span of 18 bases. CDR3 length: 17 residues. The germline V gene encodes CDR1 MRHNA and CDR2 SNTAGT. CDR3 loop: CASSKGRAGQSNQPQHF. As DNA, the CDR3 is TGTGCCAGCAGTAAGGGACGGGCAGGGCAAAGCAATCAGCCCCAGCATTTT.

This clonotype occurred once. This chain joins TRBV5-1 and TRBJ1-4; D unresolved. Trimming stripped 7 bases from V and 2 bases from J, with 6 bases between. Germline CDR1 reads SGHRS; CDR2 reads YFSETQ. CDR3 size: 12 residues. The CDR3 is CASGYTNEKLFF. The CDR3 DNA reads as TGCGCCAGCGGGTACACTAATGAAAAACTGTTTTTT.

Regarding this clonotype: An end of the junction differs from the germline gene, which may be a read error. The rearrangement links TRBV24-1 to TRBJ1-1, with D uncertain. Germline V gene sequence: CDR1 KGHDR, CDR2 SFDVKD. CDR3 length: 13 residues. This CDR3 is CASSPGLNTGAFF. CDR3 sequence (DNA): TGTGCCAGCAGTCCCGGGCTGAACACTGGAGCTTTCTTT.

At least ten counts were recorded for this clonotype. The chain combines TRBV27 with TRBJ2-5; 8 nucleotides match TRBD2. The length of the CDR3 is 16 residues. Germline trimming cut 6 bases from V and 7 bases from J; bases unmatched to any gene: 16. Germline assignment: CDR1 MNHEY and CDR2 SMNVEV (reference sequence). The DNA for the CDR3 is TGTGCCAGCAGCCCCCGGGGGGGCGCAGGGTCCGGGACCCAGTACTTC. Its protein product is CASSPRGGAGSGTQYF.

Concerning this clonotype: The junction departs from germline at one end; a sequencing error may be responsible. This sequence joins TRBV28 and TRBJ1-5; a possible D gene is TRBD1 (5 bases). This CDR3 has 17 amino acids. Looked up from germline, CDR1 is MDHEN and CDR2 is SYDVKM. CDR3 sequence: CASSLLNRGLVNQPRHF. Here the CDR3 DNA reads TGTGCCAGCAGTTTGCTCAACCGGGGCCTAGTAAATCAGCCCCGGCATTTT.

The CDR3 DNA follows: TGCAGTGCCCTCGGTGCCCCTATTGCAACTAATGAAAAACTGTTTTTT. This gives the protein CSALGAPIATNEKLFF. The J gene is TRBJ1-4, the V gene TRBV20-1; no reliable D call. The germline CDR1 and CDR2 sequences are DFQATT and SNEGSKA (reference sequence). The CDR3 totals 16 residues. Trimming shortened V by 6 bases and J by 0 bases, and 17 bases separated the two germline ends.

This clonotype was found a few times. The chain combines TRBV9 with TRBJ1-1, with D uncertain. V lost 6 bases and J lost 1, with 10 bases in between. The CDR3 has 13 amino acids. Per germline, CDR1 SGDLS and CDR2 YYNGEE. The CDR3 here is CASTSWENTEAFF. The CDR3 DNA follows: TGTGCCAGCACCTCTTGGGAGAACACTGAAGCTTTCTTT.

A remark on this clonotype: A much larger clonotype is one base distant, so this may be a read error. CDR3 in amino acids: CASMDRGSDTQYF. The CDR3 DNA reads as TGTGCCAGCATGGACAGGGGAAGTGATACGCAGTATTTT. The chain is built from TRBV28 and TRBJ2-1, with 9 bases fitting TRBD1. Judging by the DNA end, TRBJ2-3 fits better; the J call may be wrong. In germline, CDR1 is MDHEN, CDR2 SYDVKM. This CDR3 contains 13 residues.

This clonotype has a handful of counts. The V gene is TRBV5-1, the J gene TRBJ2-2, with D unresolved. V was trimmed by 1 base and J by 4 bases, leaving 11 bases between them. This CDR3 region has 15 residues. Germline assignment: CDR1 SGHRS and CDR2 YFSETQ. CDR3 residues: CASSLRTSSTGELFF. The CDR3 coding sequence is TGCGCCAGCAGCTTGCGGACGAGCTCCACCGGGGAGCTGTTTTTT.

This clonotype was seen ten or more times. The chain uses TRBV29-1 and TRBJ1-2; D is ambiguous. There are 12 residues in the CDR3. V was shortened by 4 bases and J by 4 bases, with 10 bases between the two germline ends. Germline CDR1 is SQVTM and CDR2 is ANQGSEA. CDR3 nucleotides: TGCAGCGTTGGTAGTGGCGGCTATGGCTACACCTTC. The encoded protein is CSVGSGGYGYTF.

The rearrangement links TRBV3-1 to TRBJ2-2; 7 nucleotides line up with TRBD2. This CDR3 region has 16 residues. The germline CDR1 and CDR2 sequences are LGHDT and YNNKEL (reference sequence). Unmatched junction bases numbered 3, after V lost 2 bases and J lost 0 bases. CDR3 in amino acids: CASSQLAVANTGELFF. As DNA, the CDR3 is TGTGCCAGCAGCCAACTAGCGGTTGCGAACACCGGGGAGCTGTTTTTT.

This clonotype was seen a few times. The chain joins TRBV5-1 to TRBJ2-7; possibly TRBD1 for D (5 bases). The CDR3 contains 13 residues. CDR1 is SGHRS, CDR2 YFSETQ, per germline. V was clipped by 5 bases and J by 5 bases, with 14 bases between them. CDR3 in DNA: TGCGCCAGCAGTCTAACATGGGGCCACGAGCAGTACTTC. As protein: CASSLTWGHEQYF.

The rearrangement joins TRBV28 to TRBJ1-4, with 9 bases identical to TRBD1. Germline CDR1 reads MDHEN; CDR2 reads SYDVKM. CDR3 length: 14 residues. Unmatched junction bases numbered 4, after V lost 4 bases and J lost 7 bases. The CDR3 loop is CASSSPDRGEKLFF. DNA for the CDR3: TGTGCCAGCAGTTCCCCGGACAGGGGTGAAAAACTGTTTTTT. Supplemented by reference TRBV28 and TRBJ1-4, the full variable domain reads DVKVTQSSRYLVKRTGEKVFLECVQDMDHENMFWYRQDPGLGLRLIYFSYDVKMKEKGDIPEGYSVSREKKERFSLILESASTNQTSMYLCASSSPDRGEKLFFGSGTQLSVL.

The V and J genes are TRBV3-1 and TRBJ1-2; D remains unclear. V lost 2 bases, J lost 7 bases, and 8 bases lay in between. The CDR3 is 12 amino acids. Germline values: CDR1 LGHDT, CDR2 YNNKEL (reference sequence). In nucleotides, the CDR3 is TGTGCCAGCAGCCAACCCAGGACTGGCTACACCTTC. Its translation: CASSQPRTGYTF.

This clonotype was observed at least ten times. J is TRBJ1-3 and V is TRBV28; D unclear. The CDR3 runs 15 residues. V gave up 3 bases and J gave up 5 bases, with 14 bases separating them. Looked up from germline, CDR1 is MDHEN and CDR2 is SYDVKM. The CDR3, as DNA: TGTGCCAGCAGTTTGCCGGGGTTTGGTCGAAACACCATATATTTT. Protein product: CASSLPGFGRNTIYF.

Comments on this clonotype: The DNA is omitted, as the CDR3 cannot be located on it reliably, and the CDR3 follows TCRdb's listing. V and J are TRBV29-1 and TRBJ1-1; the DNA was not compared with TRBD1, the D call given in the table. The CDR3 length is 12 residues, termini included. Germline CDR1 SQVTM, CDR2 ANQGSEA. CDR3 protein: CSVATGTGTTFF.

This chain joins TRBV4-1 and TRBJ2-1; TRBD2 aligns across 7 bases. With V trimmed by 4 bases and J by 1 base, 7 bases remained unmatched. Germline V lookup: CDR1 MGHRA, CDR2 YSYEKL. This CDR3 is 16 amino acids long. The DNA for the CDR3 is TGCGCCAGCAGCCGAGGGTCTAGCGGTTCCTACAATGAGCAGTTCTTC. This translates into CASSRGSSGSYNEQFF.

There are a few counts of this clonotype. The chain employs TRBV15 and TRBJ2-2; D not certain. The CDR3 length is 14 residues. Germline CDR1 LNHNV, CDR2 YYDKDF (reference sequence). The V end was cut by 7 bases, the J end by 5 bases, with 14 bases between. DNA for the CDR3: TGTGCCACCAAAAGGTCGGGTGGGACCGGGGAGCTGTTTTTT. This encodes CATKRSGGTGELFF.

This clonotype was seen repeatedly, ten times or more. This sequence joins TRBV5-1 and TRBJ1-2, with TRBD1 identical over 7 bases. Trimming at V came to 2 bases and at J to 5 bases, leaving 9 bases not matched to a gene. This CDR3 has 15 amino acids. The germline gives CDR1 SGHRS, CDR2 YFSETQ. The CDR3 spells CASSLTTGTDYGYTF. The CDR3 DNA sequence: TGCGCCAGCAGCTTAACGACCGGGACAGATTATGGCTACACCTTC.

There are many counts of this clonotype. The chain recombines TRBV6-1 with TRBJ1-6; D ambiguous. This CDR3 comprises 13 residues. V was clipped by 11 bases and J by 8 bases, with 16 bases between them. CDR1 and CDR2 from the germline V gene are MNHNS and SASEGT. The CDR3 spells CASVVAGHSPLHF. The CDR3 DNA reads as TGTGCCTCCGTGGTCGCTGGTCATTCACCCCTCCACTTT.

A few counts support this clonotype. This rearrangement joins TRBV24-1 to TRBJ2-5; possible D gene TRBD2, 6 bases. In germline, CDR1 is KGHDR, CDR2 SFDVKD. The CDR3 extends over 13 amino acids. V shed 0 bases and J shed 5 bases, with 6 bases lying between them. DNA of the CDR3: TGTGCCACCAGTGATTTGGGGAGGGAGACCCAGTACTTC. It codes for CATSDLGRETQYF.

This sequence joins TRBV30 and TRBJ1-4, with a possible D match to TRBD1 (5 bases). The CDR3 is 17 amino acids. The V gene lost 2 bases and the J gene lost 0 bases, with 16 bases spanning the gap. Germline assignment: CDR1 GTSNPN and CDR2 SVGIG (reference sequence). CDR3 protein: CAWSTGGLVATNEKLFF. For the CDR3, the DNA is TGTGCCTGGAGTACCGGGGGTTTGGTCGCAACTAATGAAAAACTGTTTTTT.

This clonotype was counted ten times or more. The chain joins TRBV28 to TRBJ2-1, with D perhaps TRBD2 (6 bases). The CDR3 totals 16 residues. The ends were cut back, 2 bases at V and 3 bases at J, with 14 bases in the middle. Per germline, CDR1 MDHEN and CDR2 SYDVKM. As DNA, the CDR3 is TGTGCCAGCAGTTTAGGTAGCGGCAACTTCTACAATGAGCAGTTCTTC. This codes for CASSLGSGNFYNEQFF.

Only a few counts were recorded for this clonotype. J is TRBJ2-1 and V is TRBV9, with TRBD2 matching 8 bases. In germline, CDR1 is SGDLS, CDR2 YYNGEE. This CDR3 is 16 amino acids long. Losses at the gene ends were 3 bases for V and 4 bases for J; bases not matched to a gene: 9. The CDR3 nucleotides read TGTGCCAGCAGCGGAAGGGGTGCGGGGGGATACAATGAGCAGTTCTTC. It codes for CASSGRGAGGYNEQFF.

This clonotype was seen a handful of times. This chain uses TRBV7-3 with TRBJ2-3, with D tentatively TRBD2 (5 bases). Germline V gene lookup returns CDR1 SGHTA and CDR2 FQGTGA. Trimming shortened V by 5 bases and J by 2 bases, and 11 bases separated the two germline ends. The CDR3 contains 14 residues. CDR3 sequence: CASSHDSVTDTQYF. CDR3 coding DNA: TGTGCCAGCAGCCACGATAGCGTCACAGATACGCAGTATTTT.

There are a few counts of this clonotype. The chain's CDR3 is CASSDKRQQTGYTNSPLHF. DNA of the CDR3: TGTGCCAGCAGTGACAAGAGGCAGCAGACAGGTTATACCAATTCACCCCTCCACTTT. The genes are TRBV25-1 and TRBJ1-6; D possibly corresponds to TRBD1 (6 bases). Germline assignment: CDR1 MGHDK and CDR2 SYGVNS. Trimming left V 3 bases short and J 7 bases short, with 25 bases between. The CDR3 is 19 amino acids. Full variable domain (remainder filled in from reference TRBV25-1 and TRBJ1-6): EADIYQTPRYLVIGTGKKITLECSQTMGHDKMYWYQQDPGMELHLIHYSYGVNSTEKGDLSSESTVSRIRTEHFPLTLESARPSHTSQYLCASSDKRQQTGYTNSPLHFGNGTRLTVT.

This clonotype was observed a few times. This CDR3 is CASSAAGTVTEQYF. Here the CDR3 DNA reads TGTGCCAGCAGCGCCGCCGGGACAGTAACCGAGCAGTACTTC. This chain uses TRBV9 with TRBJ2-7; TRBD1 agrees at 7 bases. Germline V gene data show CDR1 as SGDLS and CDR2 as YYNGEE. The V gene end was trimmed by 3 bases and the J gene end by 6 bases; junction bases not matched to a gene: 9. This CDR3 has 14 amino acids.

This clonotype was seen repeatedly, ten times or more. The CDR3, as DNA: TGTGCCAGCAGTTTAATAGGGACTAGCGATAACAATGAGCAGTTCTTC. Translating gives CASSLIGTSDNNEQFF. The V and J genes are TRBV12-3 or TRBV12-4 and TRBJ2-1; 10 nucleotides line up with TRBD2. The CDR3 has 16 residues. The V and J ends lost 2 bases and 5 bases, in that order; junction bases with no gene match: 6.

This clonotype was counted many times. The V call is TRBV7-2, the J call TRBJ2-7; D might be TRBD1 (6 bases). This CDR3 has 16 residues. From germline, CDR1 is SGHTA and CDR2 FQGNSA. V lost 5 bases to trimming and J lost 1 base, with 18 bases between them. CDR3 nucleotides: TGTGCCAGCAGCCTTAACCGGGACACGGCGTCCTACGAGCAGTACTTC. This translates into CASSLNRDTASYEQYF.